Shown below are 3 T cell receptor beta chains from a single sample sequenced in a study of PD-1 blockade in classical Hodgkin lymphoma. Relapse after autologous stem cell transplantation occurred in every patient, and brentuximab vedotin exposure varied. Only in-frame clones appear in the TCRdb table, and some are missing; sequencing was by immunoSEQ multiplex PCR. The table records roughly 70,000 clones, 70% to 75% of them present only once. The source material was peripheral blood mononuclear cells (PBMCs), sampled before the second cycle of nivolumab. These TCRs come from a human donor with classical Hodgkin lymphoma.

This clone showed up just a few times. The chain uses TRBV19 and TRBJ2-1; 11 bases map to TRBD2. This CDR3 spans 15 amino acids. The trim removed 4 bases at V and 12 bases at J, leaving 11 bases unmatched. Germline V CDR1 and CDR2: LNHDA, SQIVND (reference sequence). The CDR3 coding sequence is TGTGCCAGTAGTACCCCTAGCGGGGGGCCGCTCGGGCAGTTCTTC. Its protein is CASSTPSGGPLGQFF.

The rearrangement uses TRBV6-1 and TRBJ2-1; TRBD2 matches at 10 bases. Unmatched junction bases numbered 13, after V lost 7 bases and J lost 10 bases. Germline values: CDR1 MNHNS, CDR2 SASEGT. The CDR3 length is 15 residues. The CDR3 is CASTLEGLATGEQFF. CDR3 coding DNA: TGTGCCAGCACCCTAGAGGGACTAGCGACTGGGGAGCAGTTCTTC.

This clone has just one count. The V call is TRBV7-8, the J call TRBJ2-3; tentative D call: TRBD2 (6 bases). Per the germline V gene, CDR1 is SGHVS and CDR2 is FQNEAQ. Trimming took 6 bases from V and 6 from J, leaving 13 bases between them. This CDR3 has 13 residues. The CDR3 region is CASRARDSDTQYF. In DNA form, the CDR3 reads TGTGCCAGCAGAGCACGGGACTCGGATACGCAGTATTTT.